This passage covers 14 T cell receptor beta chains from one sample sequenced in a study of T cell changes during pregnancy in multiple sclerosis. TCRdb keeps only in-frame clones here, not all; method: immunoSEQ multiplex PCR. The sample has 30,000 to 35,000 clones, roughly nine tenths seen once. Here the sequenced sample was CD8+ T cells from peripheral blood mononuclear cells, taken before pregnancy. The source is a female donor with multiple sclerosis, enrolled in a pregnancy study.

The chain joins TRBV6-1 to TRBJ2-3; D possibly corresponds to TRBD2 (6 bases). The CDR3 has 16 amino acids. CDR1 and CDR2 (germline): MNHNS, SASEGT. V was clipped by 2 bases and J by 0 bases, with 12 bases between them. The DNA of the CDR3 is TGTGCCAGCAGTGAAAGGGCAGGGACTAGCACAGATACGCAGTATTTT. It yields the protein CASSERAGTSTDTQYF.

The CDR3 spells CAWIGVDDEAFF. CDR3 DNA: TGTGCCTGGATAGGGGTCGATGATGAAGCTTTCTTT. The chain joins TRBV30 to TRBJ1-1; maybe TRBD1 (5 bases). V was trimmed by 4 bases and J by 7 bases, leaving 13 bases between them. Germline values: CDR1 GTSNPN, CDR2 SVGIG (reference sequence). The CDR3 spans 12 residues.

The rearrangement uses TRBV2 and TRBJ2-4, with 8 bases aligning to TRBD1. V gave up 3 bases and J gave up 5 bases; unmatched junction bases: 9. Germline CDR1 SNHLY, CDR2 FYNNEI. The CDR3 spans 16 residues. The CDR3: CASSEPPGQVENIQYF. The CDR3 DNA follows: TGTGCCAGCAGTGAGCCCCCGGGACAGGTTGAAAACATTCAGTACTTC. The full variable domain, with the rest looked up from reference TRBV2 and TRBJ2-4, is EPEVTQTPSHQVTQMGQEVILRCVPISNHLYFYWYRQILGQKVEFLVSFYNNEISEKSEIFDDQFSVERPDGSNFTLKIRSTKLEDSAMYFCASSEPPGQVENIQYFGAGTRLSVL.

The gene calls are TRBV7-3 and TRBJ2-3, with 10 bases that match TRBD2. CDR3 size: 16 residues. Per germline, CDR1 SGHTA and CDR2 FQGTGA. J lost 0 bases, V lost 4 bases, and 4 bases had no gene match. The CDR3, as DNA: TGTGCCAGCAGCTCCTCTAGCGGGAGAAGCACAGATACGCAGTATTTT. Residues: CASSSSSGRSTDTQYF.

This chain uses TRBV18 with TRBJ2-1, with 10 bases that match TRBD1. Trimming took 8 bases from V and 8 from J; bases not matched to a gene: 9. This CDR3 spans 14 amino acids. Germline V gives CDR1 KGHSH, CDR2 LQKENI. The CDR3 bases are TGTGCCAGCACCCCGACAGGGGGCTGGGATGAGCAGTTCTTC. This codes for CASTPTGGWDEQFF. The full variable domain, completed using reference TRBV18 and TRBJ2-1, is NAGVMQNPRHLVRRRGQEARLRCSPMKGHSHVYWYRQLPEEGLKFMVYLQKENIIDESGMPKERFSAEFPKEGPSILRIQQVVRGDSAAYFCASTPTGGWDEQFFGPGTRLTVL.

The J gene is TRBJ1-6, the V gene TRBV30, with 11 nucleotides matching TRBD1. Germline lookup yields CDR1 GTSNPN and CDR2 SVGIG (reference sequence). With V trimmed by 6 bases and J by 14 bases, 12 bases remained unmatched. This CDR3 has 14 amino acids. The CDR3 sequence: CACRTGGRILALHF. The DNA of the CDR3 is TGTGCCTGCCGGACAGGGGGCAGGATTCTGGCCCTCCACTTT.

CDR3 bases: TGTGCCACCAGCACCGGGACAGGGTCAGGGAATGAGCAGTTCTTC. This sequence encodes CATSTGTGSGNEQFF. V and J are TRBV15 and TRBJ2-1; TRBD1 matches 9 bases. Per the germline V gene, CDR1 is LNHNV and CDR2 is YYDKDF (reference sequence). CDR3 length equals 15 residues. With V trimmed by 4 bases and J by 7 bases, 8 bases remained unmatched.

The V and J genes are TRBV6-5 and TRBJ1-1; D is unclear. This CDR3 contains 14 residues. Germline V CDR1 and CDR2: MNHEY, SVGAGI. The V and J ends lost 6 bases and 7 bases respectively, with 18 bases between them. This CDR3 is CASSLHISRGEAFF. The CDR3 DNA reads TGTGCCAGCAGCCTCCATATTTCCCGGGGTGAAGCTTTCTTT.

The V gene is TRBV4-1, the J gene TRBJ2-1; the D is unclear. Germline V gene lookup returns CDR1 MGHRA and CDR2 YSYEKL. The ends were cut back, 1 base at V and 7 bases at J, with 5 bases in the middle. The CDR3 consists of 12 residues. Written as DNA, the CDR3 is TGCGCCAGCAGCCAAGGCAGGAATGAGCAGTTCTTC. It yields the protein CASSQGRNEQFF.

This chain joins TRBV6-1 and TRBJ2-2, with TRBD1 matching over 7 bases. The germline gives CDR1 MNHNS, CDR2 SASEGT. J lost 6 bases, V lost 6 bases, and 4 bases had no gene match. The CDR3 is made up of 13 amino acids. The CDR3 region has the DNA TGTGCCAGCAGCTACAGGGGATCCGGGGAGCTGTTTTTT. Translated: CASSYRGSGELFF.

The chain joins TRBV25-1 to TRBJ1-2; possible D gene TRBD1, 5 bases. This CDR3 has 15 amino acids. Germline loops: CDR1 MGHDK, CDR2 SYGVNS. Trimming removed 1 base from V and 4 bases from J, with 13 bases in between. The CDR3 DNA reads TGTGCCAGCAGTGAATTTGGTCAGGGAAGCTATGGCTACACCTTC. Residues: CASSEFGQGSYGYTF.

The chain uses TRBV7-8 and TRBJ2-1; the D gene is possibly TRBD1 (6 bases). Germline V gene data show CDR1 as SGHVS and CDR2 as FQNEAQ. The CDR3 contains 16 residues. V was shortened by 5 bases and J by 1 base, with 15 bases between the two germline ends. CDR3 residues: CASSPPVQGSYNEQFF. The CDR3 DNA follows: TGTGCCAGCAGCCCACCGGTTCAGGGGTCCTACAATGAGCAGTTCTTC.

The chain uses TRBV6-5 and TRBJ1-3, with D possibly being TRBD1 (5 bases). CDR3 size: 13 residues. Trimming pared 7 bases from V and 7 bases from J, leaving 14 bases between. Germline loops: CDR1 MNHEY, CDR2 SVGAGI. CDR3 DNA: TGTGCCAGCACGGAGGGACCCGAGAACACCATATATTTT. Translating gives CASTEGPENTIYF.

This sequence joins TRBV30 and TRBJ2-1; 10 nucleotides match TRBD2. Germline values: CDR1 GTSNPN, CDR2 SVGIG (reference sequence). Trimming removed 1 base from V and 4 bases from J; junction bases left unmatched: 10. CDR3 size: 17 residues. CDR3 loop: CAWSGQLAGAGYNEQFF. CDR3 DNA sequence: TGTGCCTGGAGTGGGCAGCTAGCGGGGGCGGGGTACAATGAGCAGTTCTTC.